The table lists the clone carrying this T cell receptor beta chain with many counts. Its antigen remains unidentified. All patients were untreated before thyroid surgery. Trimming took off 3 bases at V and 4 bases at J, with 12 bases between the two ends. The CDR3 runs 14 residues. Per the germline V gene, CDR1 is LNHDA and CDR2 is SQIVND (reference sequence). This sample stems from a study of metastatic and nonmetastatic thyroid tumors. Across the whole study: Blood and tumor or nodule tissue repertoires from malignant and benign thyroid patients were compared.

Study results and limitations: When malignant thyroid tumors were compared with benign nodules, TCR beta diversity was reportedly significantly higher in the malignant tumors. This held in both blood and tumor samples.

As handled by the study authors: Researchers built a distant-metastasis classifier for papillary thyroid cancer that drew on CDR3 differences across clinicopathological groups. TCRdb re-clonotyped the PCR reads through MiXCR. Clone size and V and J calls follow TCRdb, not the original study. The table lists over 15,000 clones, roughly 23% of them singletons. Sequencing was done on a sample of tumor tissue. The V gene is TRBV19, the J gene TRBJ1-1, with D unresolved. This sequence originates from a female donor with papillary thyroid cancer or a benign thyroid nodule (not recorded which). Some clones in this sample may be carry-over from other donors' samples. CDR3 sequence reads: CASSIRGETTEAFF. The CDR3 DNA reads as TGTGCCAGTAGTATCCGCGGGGAGACCACTGAAGCTTTCTTT.